The text below deals with one TCR beta chain. Its target is not known. The protocol was immunoSEQ multiplex PCR, while the TCRdb copy is restricted to in-frame clones and leaves out a portion. The table includes 2 million to 3 million clones, 85% to 95% detected once. This record belongs to a study of shared clonotypes between healthy human individuals. Germline V gives CDR1 SGHAT, CDR2 FQNNGV. Trimming left V 5 bases short and J 10 bases short, with 12 bases between. The CDR3 length is 13 residues. Study-wide results and caveats: Naive subsets tended to show greater estimated richness than memory subsets. Lower generation probabilities were found for non-shared clonotypes than for those shared by all four donors. Among donors, clonotype sharing was expected to be affected by sequencing depth.

The specimen was naive CD4+ T cells sorted from blood. Regarding subset: CD45RA+ positively selected. The sequence was obtained from a young man in good health. The chain recombines TRBV11-2 with TRBJ1-6; D is unclear. CDR3 amino acids: CASSNLGNSPLHF. CDR3 bases: TGTGCCAGCAGCAACTTAGGGAACTCACCCCTCCACTTT.